The rows below give T cell receptor beta chains drawn from one sample of a study of shared clonotypes between healthy human individuals. Libraries were prepared by immunoSEQ multiplex PCR; TCRdb keeps only in-frame clonotypes and omits some of them. The sample has roughly 2,000,000 clones, about 95% seen once. Specimen: naive CD8+ T cells sorted from blood. These receptors all stem from a man younger than 30 in good health. CDR3s include the opening cysteine and the closing phenylalanine or tryptophan.

TRBV27	TRBJ2-1	CASSSNFYNEQFF
TRBV28	TRBJ2-5	CASSLLSGGETQYF
TRBV13	TRBJ2-5	CASSLWTSGSVETQYF
TRBV11-2	TRBJ2-7	CASSLGTNYEQYF
TRBV19	TRBJ2-7	CASSADGSSYEQYF
TRBV7-9	TRBJ1-1	CASSRENTEAFF
TRBV7-9	TRBJ1-2	CASSLSERGYGYTF
TRBV27	TRBJ1-2	CASSSPGVGYGYTF
TRBV10-1	TRBJ1-2	CAGGGGGYGYTF
TRBV10-3	TRBJ2-7	CAISEGGNTPEEQYF
TRBV7-9	TRBJ2-7	CASSPGLAGGNSYEQYF
TRBV21-1	TRBJ1-2	CASSKGGRLSYGYTF
TRBV7-9	TRBJ2-1	CASSPPGVEEQFF
TRBV4-1	TRBJ2-1	CASSQGFLAGSYNEQFF
TRBV4-1	TRBJ2-7	CASSQAGYGTDYEQYF
TRBV15	TRBJ1-2	CATSPLQGTNYGYTF
TRBV7-9	TRBJ2-5	CASSPWRETQYF
TRBV6-1	TRBJ2-1	CASSDVYHEQFF
TRBV9	TRBJ2-7	CASSVVSSDEQYF
TRBV7-9	TRBJ1-1	CASSLDRGLGEAFF
TRBV29-1	TRBJ1-3	CSVGGGSGNTIYF
TRBV7-6	TRBJ2-3	CASSLAPGLARSTDTQYF
TRBV13	TRBJ2-2	CASSLVQGVSGELFF
TRBV28	TRBJ1-5	CASSLWWEPNGDSNQPQHF
TRBV15	TRBJ2-1	CATSRVSREQFF
TRBV4-3	TRBJ1-5	CASSLSWGDNQPQHF
TRBV7-6	TRBJ2-2	CASSLREVTGELFF
TRBV6-1	TRBJ2-7	CASSEGVLSYEQYF
TRBV6-1	TRBJ1-6	CASSDGTGGWDSPLHF
TRBV18	TRBJ2-7	CASSPRGGRGDYEQYF
TRBV5-1	TRBJ2-1	CASSLDRGLYNEQFF
TRBV28	TRBJ1-2	CASSPLVPGQSYGYTF
TRBV30	TRBJ2-1	CAWSDTSALPYNEQFF
TRBV5-1	TRBJ1-5	CASTTPCRDGEANNQPQHF
TRBV5-4	TRBJ2-7	CASSDSGSSYEQYF
TRBV2	TRBJ1-1	CASSSDRLYTEAFF
TRBV6-5	TRBJ1-6	CASSSTTGTGPSPLHF
TRBV28	TRBJ1-1	CAGQKNTEAFF
TRBV7-6	TRBJ2-3	CASSRWGEITDTQYF
TRBV4-3	TRBJ1-3	CASSQEKGAYGNTIYF
TRBV4-3	TRBJ2-7	CASSQDAGGYWGEQYF
TRBV7-8	TRBJ2-7	CASSHPVGTGTYEQYF
TRBV2	TRBJ2-1	CASNLGRTEQFF
TRBV29-1	TRBJ2-3	CSVETGVEDTQYF
TRBV6-5	TRBJ1-2	CASTDRGHGYTF
TRBV4-1	TRBJ2-7	CASSQESGTSYEQYF
TRBV15	TRBJ2-3	CATSGGTGAGGPQDTQYF
TRBV2	TRBJ2-7	CASSEQGRVSEQYF
TRBV5-1	TRBJ2-7	CASSSIGTYEQYF
TRBV11-2	TRBJ1-2	CASSLVGTEVYGYTF
TRBV10-3	TRBJ2-1	CAISETGHREQFF
TRBV11-2	TRBJ2-1	CASSQGNEQFF
TRBV9	TRBJ2-3	CASSVGGGRSTDTQYF
TRBV18	TRBJ2-2	CASSTVWGTGELFF
TRBV13	TRBJ2-1	CASSLTGGAYNEQFF
TRBV7-2	TRBJ2-6	CASSYRETGANVLTF
TRBV5-4	TRBJ1-1	CASSPVWGSLNTEAFF
TRBV2	TRBJ2-3	CASSRTSGGNADTQYF
TRBV5-1	TRBJ1-1	CASSLAGDITEAFF